These T cell receptor beta chains were read from a single sample in a study of blood T cell repertoires in COVID-19. Repertoires were generated with immunoSEQ multiplex PCR, while TCRdb's copy carries only in-frame clones and drops some. The sample has some 220,000 clones; 80% to 90% are singletons. The sequenced material came from PBMCs or T cells enriched from blood (not recorded which). These receptor sequences come from a woman in her thirties or forties with acute COVID-19. Both conserved end residues are part of each CDR3. Fields, in order: V gene, J gene, CDR3 protein.

>TRBV6-4|TRBJ1-6
CASSDGSDNSPLHF
>TRBV29-1|TRBJ2-5
CSVTGQQETQYF
>TRBV5-1|TRBJ1-4
CASSRGQGYEKLFF
>TRBV12-5|TRBJ1-5
CASGSSQGAKGNQPQHF
>TRBV6-6|TRBJ1-1
CATKNLVREAFF
>TRBV5-1|TRBJ1-4
CASSLIGSQKLFF
>TRBV19|TRBJ1-1
CATKDRFAEAFF
>TRBV7-2|TRBJ1-1
CASSWGDEGAFF
>TRBV9|TRBJ2-3
CASSVRGDRGRDTQYF
>TRBV3-1/TRBV3-2|TRBJ1-5
CASSQGRTGGVYSNQPQHF
>TRBV2|TRBJ1-1
CASSGRPQGTEAFF
>TRBV7-3|TRBJ2-1
CASSLGGSTDNEQFF
>TRBV6-4|TRBJ2-1
CASSESSGASNEQFF
>TRBV7-8|TRBJ1-2
CASSQANYGYTF
>TRBV7-9|TRBJ1-1
CASSFTPGQLNTEAFF
>TRBV2|TRBJ1-4
CASSVLRGDRKKLFF
>TRBV24-1|TRBJ1-2
CATSDQPGQGANGYTF
>TRBV11-1|TRBJ1-1
CASSLDRVTEAFF
>TRBV6-5|TRBJ1-2
CASSYMTGTGTGYTF
>TRBV6-2/TRBV6-3|TRBJ2-5
CASSYYGGAQETQYF
>TRBV10-1|TRBJ1-3
CASSDFGSSGNTIYF